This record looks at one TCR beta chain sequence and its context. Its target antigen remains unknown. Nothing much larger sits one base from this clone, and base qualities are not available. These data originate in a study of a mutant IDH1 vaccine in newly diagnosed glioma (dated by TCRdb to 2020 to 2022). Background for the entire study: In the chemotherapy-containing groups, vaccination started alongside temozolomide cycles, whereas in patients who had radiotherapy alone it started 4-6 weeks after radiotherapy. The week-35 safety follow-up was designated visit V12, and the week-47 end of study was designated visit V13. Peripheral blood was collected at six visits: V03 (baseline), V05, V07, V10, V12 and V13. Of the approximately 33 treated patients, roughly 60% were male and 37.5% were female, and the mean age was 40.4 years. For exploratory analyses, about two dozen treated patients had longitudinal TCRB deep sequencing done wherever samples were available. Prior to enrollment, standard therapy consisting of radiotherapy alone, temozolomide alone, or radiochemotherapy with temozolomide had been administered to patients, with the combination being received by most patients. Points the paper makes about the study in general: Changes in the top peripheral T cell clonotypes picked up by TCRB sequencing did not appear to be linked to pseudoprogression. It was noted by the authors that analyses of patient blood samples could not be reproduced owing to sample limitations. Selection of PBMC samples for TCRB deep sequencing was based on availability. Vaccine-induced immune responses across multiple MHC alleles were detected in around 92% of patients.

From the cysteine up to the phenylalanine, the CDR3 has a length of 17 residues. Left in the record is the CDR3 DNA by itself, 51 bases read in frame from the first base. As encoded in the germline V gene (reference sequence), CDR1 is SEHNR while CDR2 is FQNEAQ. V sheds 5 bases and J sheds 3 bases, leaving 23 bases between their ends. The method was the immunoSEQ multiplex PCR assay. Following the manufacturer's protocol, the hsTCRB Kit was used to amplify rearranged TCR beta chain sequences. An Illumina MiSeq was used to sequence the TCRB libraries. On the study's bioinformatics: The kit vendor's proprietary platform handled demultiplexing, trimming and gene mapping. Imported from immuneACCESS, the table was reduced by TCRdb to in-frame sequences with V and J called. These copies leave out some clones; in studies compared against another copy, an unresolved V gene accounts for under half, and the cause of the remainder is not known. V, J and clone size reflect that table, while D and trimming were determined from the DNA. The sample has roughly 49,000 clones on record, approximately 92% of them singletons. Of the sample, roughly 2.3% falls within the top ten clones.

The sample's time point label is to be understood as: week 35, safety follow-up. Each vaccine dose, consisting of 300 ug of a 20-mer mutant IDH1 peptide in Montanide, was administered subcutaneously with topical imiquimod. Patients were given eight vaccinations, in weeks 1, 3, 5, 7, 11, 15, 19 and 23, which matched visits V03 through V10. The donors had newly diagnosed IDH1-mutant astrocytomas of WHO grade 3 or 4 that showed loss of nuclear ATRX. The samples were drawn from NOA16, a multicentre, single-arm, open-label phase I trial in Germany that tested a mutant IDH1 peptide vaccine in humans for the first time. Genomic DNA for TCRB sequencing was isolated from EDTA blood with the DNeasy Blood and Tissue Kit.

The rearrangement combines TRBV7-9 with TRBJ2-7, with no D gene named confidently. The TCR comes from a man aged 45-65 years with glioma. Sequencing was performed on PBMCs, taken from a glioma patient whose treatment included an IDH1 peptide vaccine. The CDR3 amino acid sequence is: CASSPSLQQTTVYEQYF. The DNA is TGTGCCAGCAGCCCCTCACTACAGCAGACCACAGTCTACGAGCAGTACTTC.